The 30 T cell receptor beta chains presented below share a single source sample, sequenced in a study of response to subunit inactivated influenza vaccine. Using its own MiXCR run on the RT-PCR reads, TCRdb lists one record per CDR3 protein. The table has about 700,000 distinct CDR3 sequences, less than 15% seen once. The sequenced sample was PBMCs from blood, obtained 14 to 15 days before vaccination. The receptors here all came from a man over 45 who received an inactivated influenza vaccine.

The rearrangement joins TRBV20-1 to TRBJ2-1; 15 bases match TRBD2. With V trimmed by 5 bases and J by 4 bases, 3 bases remained unmatched. CDR1 is DFQATT and CDR2 is SNEGSKA in the germline V gene (reference sequence). This CDR3 comprises 15 residues. Written as DNA, the CDR3 is TGCAGTGCTTCGGGACTAGCGGGGGGTTACAATGAGCAGTTCTTC. It translates to CSASGLAGGYNEQFF.

This chain links TRBV29-1 with TRBJ2-7; 7 positions match TRBD1. Trimming removed 5 bases from V and 4 bases from J; junction bases left unmatched: 11. Germline V lookup: CDR1 SQVTM, CDR2 ANQGSEA. This CDR3 has 14 amino acids. The CDR3 spells CSVYIRDSSYEQYF. The CDR3 region has the DNA TGCAGCGTTTATATCCGGGACAGCTCATACGAGCAGTACTTC.

V and J are TRBV7-9 and TRBJ2-3, with a weak D call TRBD1 (5 bases). The V and J ends lost 7 bases and 0 bases respectively, with 11 bases between them. In germline, CDR1 is SEHNR, CDR2 FQNEAQ (reference sequence). The CDR3 contains 14 residues. The CDR3 DNA reads as TGTGCCAGCAAGGGGCCGATTAGCACAGATACGCAGTATTTT. It yields the protein CASKGPISTDTQYF.

This chain connects TRBV7-9 to TRBJ2-7, with 8 positions matching TRBD2. CDR3 size: 17 residues. Trimming removed 5 bases from V and 6 bases from J; junction bases left unmatched: 18. CDR1 is SEHNR, CDR2 FQNEAQ, per germline (reference sequence). Here the CDR3 reads CASSPALSSGRFFEQYF. The DNA of the CDR3 is TGTGCCAGCAGCCCTGCCCTCTCTAGCGGGCGCTTTTTCGAGCAGTACTTC.

This clonotype was found a few times. The chain employs TRBV11-3 and TRBJ1-1, with D hard to call. The CDR3 consists of 13 residues. Germline CDR1 is SGHNT and CDR2 is YENEEA. V lost 1 base, J lost 2 bases, and 5 bases lay in between. The CDR3 sequence is CASSLAINTEAFF. In nucleotides, the CDR3 is TGTGCCAGCAGCTTAGCCATTAACACTGAAGCTTTCTTT.

This clonotype has at least ten counts. This rearrangement joins TRBV5-1 to TRBJ2-7, with TRBD1 identical over 9 bases. CDR1 and CDR2 (germline): SGHRS, YFSETQ. Trimming removed 6 bases from V and 7 bases from J; junction bases left unmatched: 11. The CDR3 extends over 14 amino acids. The DNA for the CDR3 is TGCGCCAGCAAACTTCGACAGGGGGATATAGAGCAGTACTTC. This gives the protein CASKLRQGDIEQYF.

This clonotype was seen more than once but under ten times. The chain employs TRBV5-1 and TRBJ2-2; 10 nucleotides line up with TRBD1. Germline CDR1 reads SGHRS; CDR2 reads YFSETQ. The CDR3 sequence is 17 residues long. Trimming took 0 bases from V and 1 from J; bases not matched to a gene: 3. In DNA form, the CDR3 reads TGCGCCAGCAGCTTGGAGTGGGACAGGGGGAACACCGGGGAGCTGTTTTTT. This encodes CASSLEWDRGNTGELFF.

The genes are TRBV7-2 and TRBJ1-6; the D gene is possibly TRBD1 (5 bases). V gave up 2 bases and J gave up 6 bases, with 8 bases separating them. The germline V gene has CDR1 SGHTA and CDR2 FQGNSA. The CDR3 length is 14 residues. In DNA form, the CDR3 reads TGTGCCAGCAGCTTATGGGGGGGTAATTCACCCCTCCACTTT. This gives the protein CASSLWGGNSPLHF.

The chain couples TRBV28 to TRBJ1-1; 8 bases line up with TRBD1. V lost 5 bases and J lost 5; bases outside the gene matches: 10. Germline V gives CDR1 MDHEN, CDR2 SYDVKM. The CDR3 length is 15 residues. The CDR3 bases are TGTGCCAGCAGTCCCTCGGACAGGGTTGGGACTGAAGCTTTCTTT. Its protein is CASSPSDRVGTEAFF.

Only a few counts were recorded for this clonotype. V gene TRBV4-2 combines with J gene TRBJ2-7; 9 bases are shared with TRBD2. The V segment lost 1 base and the J segment 3 bases; nucleotides outside the gene matches: 13. CDR3 size: 18 residues. Looked up from germline, CDR1 is LGHNA and CDR2 is YNFKEQ. The DNA of the CDR3 is TGTGCCAGCAGCCAAGGTGGACTAGCGAGCCGTGGGGACTACGAGCAGTACTTC. It yields the protein CASSQGGLASRGDYEQYF.

The J gene is TRBJ2-5, the V gene TRBV15; 11 bases agree with TRBD1. V shed 3 bases, J shed 5 bases, and the junction held 5 bases outside the gene matches. This CDR3 has 15 amino acids. Per germline, CDR1 LNHNV and CDR2 YYDKDF (reference sequence). The CDR3 loop is CATSSRTGGAETQYF. In nucleotides, the CDR3 is TGTGCCACCAGCAGCAGGACAGGGGGCGCGGAGACCCAGTACTTC.

A remark on this clonotype: This may come from a read error, since a much larger clone is one base off. V usage is TRBV28 and J usage is TRBJ1-6; TRBD1 is a possible D gene (6 bases). Germline values: CDR1 MDHEN, CDR2 SYDVKM. This CDR3 spans 13 amino acids. CDR3 amino acids: CASSWQGNSLLHF. The CDR3 nucleotides are TGTGCCAGCAGCTGGCAGGGGAATTCACTCCTCCACTTT.

This clonotype was found a few times. The chain is built from TRBV20-1 and TRBJ2-1; the D is unclear. Germline values: CDR1 DFQATT, CDR2 SNEGSKA (reference sequence). Trimming pared 6 bases from V and 6 bases from J, leaving 9 bases between. The CDR3 is made up of 11 amino acids. CDR3 amino acids: CSAIWVNEQFF. CDR3 coding DNA: TGCAGTGCAATTTGGGTCAATGAGCAGTTCTTC.

This clonotype was seen a few times. The chain joins TRBV27 to TRBJ2-7; D possibly corresponds to TRBD2 (7 bases). There are 15 residues in the CDR3. Trimming stripped 3 bases from V and 6 bases from J, with 18 bases between. Germline V lookup: CDR1 MNHEY, CDR2 SMNVEV (reference sequence). The CDR3 DNA follows: TGTGCCAGCAGTTTCCGGTCTAGCGGAGGGGGCGAGCAGTACTTC. Translated, it gives CASSFRSSGGGEQYF.

The chain couples TRBV10-3 to TRBJ2-1; 16 bases align to TRBD2. The germline CDR1 and CDR2 sequences are ENHRY and SYGVKD. Losses at the gene ends were 10 bases for V and 8 bases for J; bases not matched to a gene: 14. The CDR3 has 17 residues. DNA of the CDR3: TGTGCCACACAAGGGACTAGCGGGAGGGTCGGACAGGATGAGCAGTTCTTC. As protein: CATQGTSGRVGQDEQFF.

This clonotype has a handful of counts. The chain combines TRBV27 with TRBJ2-5, with TRBD2 matching 9 bases. V dropped 3 bases and J dropped 5; count of bases not matched to a gene: 10. The CDR3 extends over 16 amino acids. Germline V lookup: CDR1 MNHEY, CDR2 SMNVEV (reference sequence). Here the CDR3 DNA reads TGTGCCAGCAGTTTGGTAGGCGGGGGGGCGGAGGAGACCCAGTACTTC. It codes for CASSLVGGGAEETQYF.

Only a few counts were recorded for this clonotype. J is TRBJ2-7 and V is TRBV29-1, with D hard to call. This CDR3 spans 11 amino acids. V was shortened by 4 bases and J by 3 bases, with 7 bases between the two germline ends. Germline V gene data show CDR1 as SQVTM and CDR2 as ANQGSEA. CDR3 residues: CSVGPVYEQYF. DNA of the CDR3: TGCAGCGTTGGGCCGGTCTACGAGCAGTACTTC.

This clonotype was seen only a few times. This chain joins TRBV20-1 and TRBJ1-2; TRBD1 aligns across 9 bases. The V gene's germline CDR1 is DFQATT and CDR2 SNEGSKA (reference sequence). V gave up 1 base and J gave up 6 bases; unmatched junction bases: 9. The CDR3 extends over 15 amino acids. This CDR3 is CSARVTGTGKNGYTF. In DNA, the CDR3 is TGCAGTGCTAGAGTGACCGGGACAGGGAAGAATGGCTACACCTTC.

V gene TRBV5-6 combines with J gene TRBJ2-5; 7 nucleotides match TRBD1. In germline, CDR1 is SGHDT, CDR2 YYEEEE. The V gene end was trimmed by 4 bases and the J gene end by 5 bases; junction bases not matched to a gene: 2. This CDR3 contains 12 residues. The CDR3 DNA sequence: TGTGCCAGCAGCACGACAGGGGAGACCCAGTACTTC. Protein product: CASSTTGETQYF.

Remarks on this clonotype: Given a much more abundant clone one base away, this may be a read error. The chain employs TRBV12-3 or TRBV12-4 and TRBJ2-2; D gene unclear. The CDR3 length is 14 residues. V shed 5 bases and J shed 4 bases, with 11 bases lying between them. In DNA, the CDR3 is TGTGCCAGCAGTCGTATCTGGACCACCGGGGAGCTGTTTTTT. Amino acids: CASSRIWTTGELFF.

A few counts support this clonotype. The genes are TRBV29-1 and TRBJ2-3; a possible D gene is TRBD1 (6 bases). V was shortened by 4 bases and J by 1 base, with 18 bases between the two germline ends. Germline loops: CDR1 SQVTM, CDR2 ANQGSEA. The CDR3 loop spans 16 amino acids. The CDR3 protein is CSVGRGHGSGTDTQYF. The CDR3 bases are TGCAGCGTTGGTAGGGGACATGGAAGTGGCACAGATACGCAGTATTTT.

The chain recombines TRBV11-2 with TRBJ1-2; the D is unclear. The CDR3 consists of 15 residues. Germline CDR1 is SGHAT and CDR2 is FQNNGV. Trimming shortened V by 5 bases and J by 4 bases, and 17 bases separated the two germline ends. CDR3 loop: CASSKVEGRIYGYTF. Written as DNA, the CDR3 is TGTGCCAGCAGCAAAGTCGAGGGAAGAATCTATGGCTACACCTTC.

The rearrangement links TRBV7-2 to TRBJ2-3; D not certain. Germline-derived CDR1 and CDR2 are SGHTA and FQGNSA. Trimming removed 0 bases at V and 5 bases at J, with 9 bases between. This CDR3 spans 14 amino acids. For the CDR3, the DNA is TGTGCCAGCAGCTTAGCGATGAAGCAAGATACGCAGTATTTT. Its protein product is CASSLAMKQDTQYF.

This chain joins TRBV6-1 and TRBJ2-5, with D tentatively TRBD2 (6 bases). Germline V gene data show CDR1 as MNHNS and CDR2 as SASEGT. There are 15 residues in the CDR3. The V and J ends lost 4 bases and 2 bases respectively, with 14 bases between them. This CDR3 is CASSGRDSIQETQYF. CDR3 nucleotide sequence: TGTGCCAGCAGTGGCCGGGACTCCATACAAGAGACCCAGTACTTC.

The chain links TRBV20-1 to TRBJ2-1; no definite D call. CDR1 and CDR2 (germline): DFQATT, SNEGSKA (reference sequence). The CDR3 consists of 15 residues. V lost 0 bases to trimming and J lost 2 bases, with 11 bases between them. The CDR3: CSARDPLDPYNEQFF. The CDR3 bases are TGCAGTGCTAGAGATCCCCTAGATCCCTACAATGAGCAGTTCTTC.

This clonotype was seen ten or more times. One junction end disagrees with the germline gene, perhaps due to a read error. V is TRBV25-1 and J is TRBJ2-7; D unresolved. The germline V gene has CDR1 MGHDK and CDR2 SYGVNS. This CDR3 comprises 11 residues. The CDR3 DNA is TGTGCCAGCAGTGAATCCTTCGAGCAGTACTTC. This sequence encodes CASSESFEQYF.

The chain is built from TRBV7-2 and TRBJ2-7; D is tentatively TRBD1 or TRBD2 (5 bases each). The CDR3 consists of 14 residues. Per germline, CDR1 SGHTA and CDR2 FQGNSA. The V end was cut by 8 bases, the J end by 3 bases, with 17 bases between. Here the CDR3 DNA reads TGTGCCAGCGGACAAGTCGGGGCTTACTACGAGCAGTACTTC. Translating gives CASGQVGAYYEQYF.

This clonotype was counted between two and nine times. The chain employs TRBV15 and TRBJ2-5; 8 nucleotides agree with TRBD2. V lost 6 bases to trimming and J lost 5 bases; unmatched junction nucleotides: 17. This CDR3 contains 17 residues. Germline-derived CDR1 and CDR2 are LNHNV and YYDKDF (reference sequence). The CDR3 nucleotides are TGTGCCACCAGGGGCCTCGGACTAGCTTATGAGGGGGAGACCCAGTACTTC. Encoded protein: CATRGLGLAYEGETQYF.

The chain recombines TRBV7-9 with TRBJ2-4, with 7 bases lining up with TRBD1. CDR3 length equals 11 residues. Germline lookup yields CDR1 SEHNR and CDR2 FQNEAQ (reference sequence). Losses at the gene ends were 6 bases for V and 13 bases for J; bases not matched to a gene: 6. CDR3 region: CASSMGQKQYF. The CDR3 DNA sequence: TGTGCCAGCAGTATGGGACAGAAGCAGTACTTC.

The gene calls are TRBV5-1 and TRBJ1-5; possibly TRBD1 for D (5 bases). The length of the CDR3 is 14 residues. The germline gives CDR1 SGHRS, CDR2 YFSETQ. Trimming shortened V by 4 bases and J by 5 bases, and 13 bases separated the two germline ends. Here the CDR3 DNA reads TGCGCCAGCAGCCTCGGGGCACCCGATCAGCCCCAGCATTTT. The encoded protein is CASSLGAPDQPQHF.